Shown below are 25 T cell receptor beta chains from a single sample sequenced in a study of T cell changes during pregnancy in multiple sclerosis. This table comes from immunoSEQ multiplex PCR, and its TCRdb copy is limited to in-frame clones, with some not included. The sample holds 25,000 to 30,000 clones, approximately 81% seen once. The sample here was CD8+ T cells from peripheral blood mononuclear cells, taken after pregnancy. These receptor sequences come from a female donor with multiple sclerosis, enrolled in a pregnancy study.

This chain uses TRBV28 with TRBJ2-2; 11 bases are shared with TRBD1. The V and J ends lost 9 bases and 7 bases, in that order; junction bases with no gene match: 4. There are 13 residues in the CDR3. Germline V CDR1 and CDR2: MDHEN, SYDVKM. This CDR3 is CASRDRGIGELFF. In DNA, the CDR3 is TGTGCCAGTAGGGACAGGGGGATCGGGGAGCTGTTTTTT. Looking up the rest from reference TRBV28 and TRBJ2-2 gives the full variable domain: DVKVTQSSRYLVKRTGEKVFLECVQDMDHENMFWYRQDPGLGLRLIYFSYDVKMKEKGDIPEGYSVSREKKERFSLILESASTNQTSMYLCASRDRGIGELFFGEGSRLTVL.

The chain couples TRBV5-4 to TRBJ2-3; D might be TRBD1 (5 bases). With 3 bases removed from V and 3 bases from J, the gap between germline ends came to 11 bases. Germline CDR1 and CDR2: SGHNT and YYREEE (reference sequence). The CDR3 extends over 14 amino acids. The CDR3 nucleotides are TGTGCCAGCAGCTACCCGACAGTTACAGATACGCAGTATTTT. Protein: CASSYPTVTDTQYF.

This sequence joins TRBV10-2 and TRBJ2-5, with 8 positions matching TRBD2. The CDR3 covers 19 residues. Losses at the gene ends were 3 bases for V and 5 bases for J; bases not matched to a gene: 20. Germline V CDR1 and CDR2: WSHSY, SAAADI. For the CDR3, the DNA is TGCGCCAGCAGTGAACCCGTATTAGCGGGGTCCCTGGGGTGGGAGACCCAGTACTTC. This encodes CASSEPVLAGSLGWETQYF.

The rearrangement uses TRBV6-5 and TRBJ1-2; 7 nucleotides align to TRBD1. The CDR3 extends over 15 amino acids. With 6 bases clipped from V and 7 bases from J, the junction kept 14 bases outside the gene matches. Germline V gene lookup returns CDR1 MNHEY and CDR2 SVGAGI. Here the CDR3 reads CASSLFKTGPSGYTF. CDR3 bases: TGTGCCAGCAGCCTCTTTAAGACAGGGCCCAGTGGCTACACCTTC.

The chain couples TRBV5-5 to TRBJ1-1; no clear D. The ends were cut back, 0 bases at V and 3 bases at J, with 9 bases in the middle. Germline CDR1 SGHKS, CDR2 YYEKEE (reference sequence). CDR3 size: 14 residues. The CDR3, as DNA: TGTGCCAGCAGCTTGGGGGAGGGCTACACTGAAGCTTTCTTT. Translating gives CASSLGEGYTEAFF.

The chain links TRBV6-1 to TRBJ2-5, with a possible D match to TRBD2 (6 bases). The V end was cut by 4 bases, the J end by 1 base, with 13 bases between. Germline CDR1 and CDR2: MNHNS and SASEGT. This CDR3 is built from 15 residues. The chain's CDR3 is CASSAFRRGQETQYF. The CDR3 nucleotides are TGTGCCAGCAGTGCCTTCCGGCGGGGCCAAGAGACCCAGTACTTC.

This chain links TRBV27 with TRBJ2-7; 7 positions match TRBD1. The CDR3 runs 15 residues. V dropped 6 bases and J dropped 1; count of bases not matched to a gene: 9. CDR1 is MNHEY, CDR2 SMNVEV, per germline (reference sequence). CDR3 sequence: CASSTTGWGSYEQYF. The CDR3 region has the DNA TGTGCCAGCAGCACGACAGGGTGGGGTTCCTACGAGCAGTACTTC.

The CDR3 sequence is CASSTGSTNEKLFF. The CDR3, as DNA: TGCGCCAGCAGTACAGGGTCAACTAATGAAAAACTGTTTTTT. V usage is TRBV10-2 and J usage is TRBJ1-4, with D possibly matching TRBD1 (6 bases). Per germline, CDR1 WSHSY and CDR2 SAAADI. V was clipped by 5 bases and J by 0 bases, with 7 bases between them. The CDR3 runs to 14 residues.

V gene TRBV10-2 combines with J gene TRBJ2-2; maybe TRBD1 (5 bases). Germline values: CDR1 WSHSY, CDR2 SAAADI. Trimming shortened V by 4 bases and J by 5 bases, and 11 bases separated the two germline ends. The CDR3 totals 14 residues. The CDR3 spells CASSATGLTGELFF. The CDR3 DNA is TGCGCCAGCAGTGCAACAGGTTTAACCGGGGAGCTGTTTTTT.

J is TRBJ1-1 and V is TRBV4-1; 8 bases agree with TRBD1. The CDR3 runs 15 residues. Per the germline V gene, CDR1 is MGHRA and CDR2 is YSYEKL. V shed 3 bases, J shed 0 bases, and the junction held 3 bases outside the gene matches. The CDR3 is CASSHRQGLNTEAFF. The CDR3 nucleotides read TGCGCCAGCAGCCACCGACAGGGGTTGAACACTGAAGCTTTCTTT.

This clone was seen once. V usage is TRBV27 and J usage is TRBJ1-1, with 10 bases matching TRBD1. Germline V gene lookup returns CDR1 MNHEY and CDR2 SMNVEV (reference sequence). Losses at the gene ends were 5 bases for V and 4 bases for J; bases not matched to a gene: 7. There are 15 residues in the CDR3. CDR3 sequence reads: CASSGWGQGTTEAFF. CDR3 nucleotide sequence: TGTGCCAGCAGTGGGTGGGGACAGGGGACCACTGAAGCTTTCTTT.

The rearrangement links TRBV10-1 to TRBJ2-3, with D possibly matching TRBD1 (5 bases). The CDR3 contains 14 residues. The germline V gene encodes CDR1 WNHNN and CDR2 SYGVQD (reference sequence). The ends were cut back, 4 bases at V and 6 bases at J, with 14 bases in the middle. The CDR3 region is CASSGAWGSDTQYF. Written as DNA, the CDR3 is TGCGCCAGCAGTGGGGCGTGGGGCTCGGATACGCAGTATTTT.

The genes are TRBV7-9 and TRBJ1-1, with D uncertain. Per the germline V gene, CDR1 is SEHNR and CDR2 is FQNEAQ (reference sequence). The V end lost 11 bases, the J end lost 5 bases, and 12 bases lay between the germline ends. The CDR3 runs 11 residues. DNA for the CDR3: TGTGCCCATAAACGAGGGACTGAAGCTTTCTTT. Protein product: CAHKRGTEAFF.

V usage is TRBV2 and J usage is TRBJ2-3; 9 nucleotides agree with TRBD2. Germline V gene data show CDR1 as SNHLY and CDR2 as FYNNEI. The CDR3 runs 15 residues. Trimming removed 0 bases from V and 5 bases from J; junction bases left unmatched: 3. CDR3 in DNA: TGTGCCAGCAGTGAAGCGCGGGGGGGTTTAGATACGCAGTATTTT. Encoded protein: CASSEARGGLDTQYF.

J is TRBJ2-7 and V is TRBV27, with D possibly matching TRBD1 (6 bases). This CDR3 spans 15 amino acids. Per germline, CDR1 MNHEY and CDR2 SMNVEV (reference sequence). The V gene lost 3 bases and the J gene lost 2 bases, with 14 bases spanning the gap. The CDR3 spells CASSLHRDPAYEQYF. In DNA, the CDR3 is TGTGCCAGCAGTTTGCACAGGGACCCAGCCTACGAGCAGTACTTC.

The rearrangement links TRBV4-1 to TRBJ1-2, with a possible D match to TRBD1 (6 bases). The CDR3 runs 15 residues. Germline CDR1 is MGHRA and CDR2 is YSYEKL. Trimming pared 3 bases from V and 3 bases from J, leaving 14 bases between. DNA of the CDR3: TGCGCCAGCAGCCATCAGGACAGAGGCGACTATGGCTACACCTTC. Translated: CASSHQDRGDYGYTF.

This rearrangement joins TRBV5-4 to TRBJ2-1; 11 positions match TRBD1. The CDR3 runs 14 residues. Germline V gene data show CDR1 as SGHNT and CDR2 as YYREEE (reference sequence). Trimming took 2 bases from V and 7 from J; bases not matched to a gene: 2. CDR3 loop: CASSFGQGANEQFF. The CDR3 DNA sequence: TGTGCCAGCAGCTTTGGACAGGGGGCTAATGAGCAGTTCTTC.

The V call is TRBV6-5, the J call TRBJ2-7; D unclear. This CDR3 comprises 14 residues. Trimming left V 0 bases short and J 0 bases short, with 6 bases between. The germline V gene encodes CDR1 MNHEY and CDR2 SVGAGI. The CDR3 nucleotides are TGTGCCAGCAGTTACTCAATGAGCTCCTACGAGCAGTACTTC. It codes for CASSYSMSSYEQYF.

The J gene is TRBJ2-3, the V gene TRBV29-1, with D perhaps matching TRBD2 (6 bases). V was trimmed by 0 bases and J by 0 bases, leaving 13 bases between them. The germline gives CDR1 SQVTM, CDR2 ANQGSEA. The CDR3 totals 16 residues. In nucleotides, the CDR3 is TGCAGCGTTGAAGATCTTTCCGGGACTAGCACAGATACGCAGTATTTT. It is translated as CSVEDLSGTSTDTQYF.

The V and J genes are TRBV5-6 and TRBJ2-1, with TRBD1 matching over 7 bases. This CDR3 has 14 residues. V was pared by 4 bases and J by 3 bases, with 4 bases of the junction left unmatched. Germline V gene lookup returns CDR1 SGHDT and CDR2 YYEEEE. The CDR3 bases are TGTGCCAGCAGCACGGGACAGAGCTACAATGAGCAGTTCTTC. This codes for CASSTGQSYNEQFF. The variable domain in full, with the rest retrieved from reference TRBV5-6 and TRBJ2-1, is DAGVTQSPTHLIKTRGQQVTLRCSPKSGHDTVSWYQQALGQGPQFIFQYYEEEERQRGNFPDRFSGHQFPNYSSELNVNALLLGDSALYLCASSTGQSYNEQFFGPGTRLTVL.

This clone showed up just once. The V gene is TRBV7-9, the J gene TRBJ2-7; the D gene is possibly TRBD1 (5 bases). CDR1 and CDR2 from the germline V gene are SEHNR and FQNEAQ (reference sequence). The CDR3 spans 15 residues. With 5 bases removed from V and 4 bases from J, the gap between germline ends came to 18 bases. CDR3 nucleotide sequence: TGTGCCAGCAGCCCGTTCCAGGACGCAGGGTACGAGCAGTACTTC. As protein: CASSPFQDAGYEQYF.

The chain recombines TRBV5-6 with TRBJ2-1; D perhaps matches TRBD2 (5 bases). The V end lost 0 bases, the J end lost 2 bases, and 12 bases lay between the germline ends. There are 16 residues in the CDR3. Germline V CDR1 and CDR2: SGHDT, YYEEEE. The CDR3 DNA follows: TGTGCCAGCAGCTTGGAGACTACCGGCCCCTACAATGAGCAGTTCTTC. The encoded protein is CASSLETTGPYNEQFF.

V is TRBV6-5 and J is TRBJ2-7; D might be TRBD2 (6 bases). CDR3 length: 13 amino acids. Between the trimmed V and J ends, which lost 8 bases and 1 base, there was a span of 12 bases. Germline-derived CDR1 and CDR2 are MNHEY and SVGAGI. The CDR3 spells CASGGLNSYEQYF. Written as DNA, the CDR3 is TGTGCCAGCGGGGGACTGAATTCCTACGAGCAGTACTTC.

This chain's CDR3 is CASSIVTGYNEQFF. The CDR3 nucleotides read TGTGCCAGTAGTATAGTTACGGGGTACAATGAGCAGTTCTTC. The V call is TRBV19, the J call TRBJ2-1; D may be TRBD2 (5 bases). The V gene lost 1 base and the J gene lost 4 bases, with 8 bases spanning the gap. Germline V CDR1 and CDR2: LNHDA, SQIVND (reference sequence). The length of the CDR3 is 14 residues.

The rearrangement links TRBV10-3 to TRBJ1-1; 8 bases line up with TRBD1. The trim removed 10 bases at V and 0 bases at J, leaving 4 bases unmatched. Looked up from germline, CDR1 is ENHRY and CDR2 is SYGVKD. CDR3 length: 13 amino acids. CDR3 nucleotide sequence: TGTGCCAACCGACAGGGGATGAACACTGAAGCTTTCTTT. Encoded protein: CANRQGMNTEAFF.